Sequencing of this T cell receptor (beta chain) was carried out in a study of shared clonotypes between healthy human individuals. Background on the study: Each donor contributed plates that comprised three CD4 naive, three CD4 memory, two CD8 naive and one CD8 memory.

In the original analysis: From ImmunoSEQ came sequences covering only the junction and carrying no quality scores, so filtering differed. TCRdb's copy holds only in-frame clones and misses some; the assay was immunoSEQ multiplex PCR. V, J and clone size derive from that table, while D and trimming were established from the DNA sequence. This sample yields around 2.1 million clones, of which roughly 95% are seen a single time; more than 0.1% belongs to the top ten. Trimming removed 0 bases from V and 4 bases from J, with 15 bases in between. The germline V gene has CDR1 SGHRS and CDR2 YFSETQ. The length of the CDR3 is 16 residues. Study findings and constraints: Rarefaction showed sorted-subset sequencing was incomplete despite large depth.

Of note for this clone: What it binds is not known.

The investigators split CD4+ cells into a CD45RA+ naive subset and a CD45RA-negative memory subset. The sequencing input was naive CD4+ T cells sorted from blood. Indicated subset: CD45RA+ positively selected. The rearrangement links TRBV5-1 to TRBJ2-3; weak D call: TRBD2 (5 bases). This sequence originates from a man between 18 and 35 years old in good health. CDR3 bases: TGCGCCAGCAGCTTGGGGTTGGAGACTATGGCAGATACGCAGTATTTT. This codes for CASSLGLETMADTQYF.